The 13 T cell receptor beta chains presented below share a single source sample, sequenced in a study of OX40 agonist ivuxolimab in advanced cancers. Profiling relied on immunoSEQ multiplex PCR, and the TCRdb table lists in-frame clones only, not all of them. The data contain about 62,000 clones, roughly 89% of them singletons. This material consisted of CD4+ or CD8+ T cells sorted from blood, taken in a trial of the OX40 agonist ivuxolimab. Every receptor here comes from an adult with an advanced solid tumor such as melanoma, head and neck, liver or kidney cancer.

The gene calls are TRBV5-1 and TRBJ1-3; maybe TRBD1 (5 bases). V gave up 3 bases and J gave up 0 bases, with 13 bases separating them. CDR1 and CDR2 from the germline V gene are SGHRS and YFSETQ. This CDR3 has 16 amino acids. The CDR3 DNA follows: TGCGCCAGCAGCTGGGGGGGACGGACCTCTGGAAACACCATATATTTT. It yields the protein CASSWGGRTSGNTIYF.

CDR3 in DNA: TGTGCCAGCAGTCGACAGTATTCCTACGAGCAGTACTTC. Residues: CASSRQYSYEQYF. V and J are TRBV11-2 and TRBJ2-7; tentatively, D is TRBD1 (5 bases). V lost 6 bases and J lost 1, with 10 bases in between. Germline CDR1 and CDR2: SGHAT and FQNNGV. The CDR3 has 13 amino acids.

V and J are TRBV5-5 and TRBJ2-7; maybe TRBD2 (6 bases). CDR1 and CDR2 (germline): SGHKS, YYEKEE (reference sequence). This CDR3 is built from 15 residues. The V end lost 0 bases, the J end lost 4 bases, and 14 bases lay between the germline ends. Written as DNA, the CDR3 is TGTGCCAGCAGCTTGGCCGGCCAGCGGGTGTACGAGCAGTACTTC. Amino acids: CASSLAGQRVYEQYF.

This clone was detected a few times. The CDR3 sequence is CASSTRDRGLNGYTF. The CDR3 DNA reads as TGTGCCAGCAGCACCCGGGACAGGGGGCTGAATGGCTACACCTTC. The chain joins TRBV21-1 to TRBJ1-2; TRBD1 is taken as the D call from the table, unchecked against the DNA. TRBV21-1 corresponds to a pseudogene. This CDR3 comprises 15 residues.

This CDR3 reads CASSPLGGAKNIQYF. The DNA for the CDR3 is TGTGCCAGCAGTCCGTTGGGGGGAGCCAAAAACATTCAGTACTTC. The rearrangement links TRBV6-5 to TRBJ2-4; D is perhaps TRBD2 (6 bases). In germline, CDR1 is MNHEY, CDR2 SVGAGI. Trimming stripped 5 bases from V and 0 bases from J, with 11 bases between. CDR3 length equals 15 residues.

This clone turned up a few times. The V call is TRBV27, the J call TRBJ1-1; 8 nucleotides align to TRBD1. Germline trimming cut 2 bases from V and 5 bases from J; bases unmatched to any gene: 4. The length of the CDR3 is 14 residues. Germline CDR1 MNHEY, CDR2 SMNVEV (reference sequence). The CDR3 bases are TGTGCCAGCAGTTTACAGGGGGCAAGGACTGAAGCTTTCTTT. It codes for CASSLQGARTEAFF.

This clone was detected once. The J gene is TRBJ2-2, the V gene TRBV7-9; TRBD1 aligns across 12 bases. Unmatched junction bases numbered 5, after V lost 1 base and J lost 5 bases. The CDR3 loop spans 17 amino acids. Germline V gives CDR1 SEHNR, CDR2 FQNEAQ (reference sequence). CDR3 protein: CASSLGTGQGATGELFF. In nucleotides, the CDR3 is TGTGCCAGCAGCTTAGGCACGGGACAGGGGGCGACCGGGGAGCTGTTTTTT.

J is TRBJ2-3 and V is TRBV20-1; D is unresolved. This CDR3 region has 11 residues. V shed 4 bases and J shed 5 bases, with 7 bases lying between them. In germline, CDR1 is DFQATT, CDR2 SNEGSKA (reference sequence). CDR3 sequence reads: CSAKRVDTQYF. CDR3 sequence (DNA): TGCAGTGCTAAGCGAGTAGATACGCAGTATTTT.

The rearrangement joins TRBV18 to TRBJ1-5; D unclear. The CDR3 is 16 residues long. The V and J ends lost 2 bases and 6 bases respectively, with 17 bases between them. Germline V CDR1 and CDR2: KGHSH, LQKENI. The CDR3, as DNA: TGTGCCAGCTCACCAGCGGGGTCGGAGTATGGTCAGCCCCAGCATTTT. Translating gives CASSPAGSEYGQPQHF.

This clone was counted a single time. V usage is TRBV7-8 and J usage is TRBJ2-2; 7 nucleotides line up with TRBD2. The V segment lost 5 bases and the J segment 4 bases; nucleotides outside the gene matches: 13. Germline CDR1 is SGHVS and CDR2 is FQNEAQ. This CDR3 has 17 residues. In DNA, the CDR3 is TGTGCCAGCAGCCCCCTCGAGAGCGGGGTCATCACCGGGGAGCTGTTTTTT. Protein: CASSPLESGVITGELFF.

This clone was seen a single time. The V and J genes are TRBV2 and TRBJ2-3, with D uncertain. This CDR3 is 12 amino acids long. Germline V gene lookup returns CDR1 SNHLY and CDR2 FYNNEI. With 6 bases removed from V and 5 bases from J, the gap between germline ends came to 9 bases. The CDR3 region has the DNA TGTGCCAGCAGATACGGTGGAGATACGCAGTATTTT. Its protein product is CASRYGGDTQYF.

V is TRBV6-7 and J is TRBJ1-4; D is undetermined. TRBV6-7 is an ORF for which the function is uncertain. V shed 2 bases and J shed 7 bases, with 11 bases lying between them. CDR3 length: 14 amino acids. CDR3 amino acids: CASSYHRLSEKLFF. The CDR3 bases are TGTGCCAGCAGTTACCACCGCCTAAGTGAAAAACTGTTTTTT.

The rearrangement links TRBV5-1 to TRBJ2-1; 7 nucleotides align to TRBD1. Germline V gene sequence: CDR1 SGHRS, CDR2 YFSETQ. This CDR3 region has 14 residues. V lost 3 bases to trimming and J lost 5 bases; unmatched junction nucleotides: 5. CDR3 bases: TGCGCCAGCAGCTCGGACAGGTTGGACAATGAGCAGTTCTTC. It yields the protein CASSSDRLDNEQFF. The full variable domain, with the rest looked up from reference TRBV5-1 and TRBJ2-1, is KAGVTQTPRYLIKTRGQQVTLSCSPISGHRSVSWYQQTPGQGLQFLFEYFSETQRNKGNFPGRFSGRQFSNSRSEMNVSTLELGDSALYLCASSSDRLDNEQFFGPGTRLTVL.